This is a list of T cell receptor beta chains from one sample in a study of shared clonotypes between healthy human individuals. This table comes from immunoSEQ multiplex PCR, and its TCRdb copy is limited to in-frame clones, with some not included. The sample holds over a million clones, about four fifths seen once. Material: memory CD4+ T cells from PBMCs. The receptors stem from a man between 18 and 29 years old in good health. Some clones in this sample may be carry-over from other donors' samples. Both conserved end residues are part of each CDR3.

len: 14; v_gene: TRBV11-2; j_gene: TRBJ2-1; CDR3aa: CASSFFSQSGEPFF
len: 15; v_gene: TRBV5-1; j_gene: TRBJ2-1; CDR3aa: CASSLVSGKYNEQFF
len: 16; v_gene: TRBV27; j_gene: TRBJ2-4; CDR3aa: CASSRRTGGEENIQYF
len: 16; v_gene: TRBV18; j_gene: TRBJ2-1; CDR3aa: CASSPTGTSGSNEQFF
len: 13; v_gene: TRBV25-1; j_gene: TRBJ1-1; CDR3aa: CASSEKPGTVAFF
len: 15; v_gene: TRBV28; j_gene: TRBJ2-1; CDR3aa: CASSSPGQGLDEQFF
len: 14; v_gene: TRBV6-1; j_gene: TRBJ2-7; CDR3aa: CATVTDPQGYEQYF
len: 15; v_gene: TRBV11-2; j_gene: TRBJ2-7; CDR3aa: CASSLGSGSSYEQYF
len: 13; v_gene: TRBV6-1; j_gene: TRBJ1-1; CDR3aa: CASRAIRNTEAFF
len: 14; v_gene: TRBV9; j_gene: TRBJ1-3; CDR3aa: CASSPIVSGNTIYF
len: 12; v_gene: TRBV28; j_gene: TRBJ1-5; CDR3aa: CASSLAGQPQHF
len: 14; v_gene: TRBV28; j_gene: TRBJ1-6; CDR3aa: CASSLPGRYSPLHF
len: 17; v_gene: TRBV5-1; j_gene: TRBJ1-2; CDR3aa: CASSLVGGPSPNYGYTF
len: 12; v_gene: TRBV28; j_gene: TRBJ1-3; CDR3aa: CASGQGGNTIYF
len: 16; v_gene: TRBV18; j_gene: TRBJ1-5; CDR3aa: CASSQYTGISNQPQHF
len: 15; v_gene: TRBV2; j_gene: TRBJ1-6; CDR3aa: CASSKSGTTNSPLHF
len: 16; v_gene: TRBV28; j_gene: TRBJ1-5; CDR3aa: CASSLSPGGLVQPQHF
len: 14; v_gene: TRBV6-5; j_gene: TRBJ1-3; CDR3aa: CASSGTGLGNTIYF
len: 15; v_gene: TRBV5-6; j_gene: TRBJ2-1; CDR3aa: CASSLRLAGYNEQFF
len: 16; v_gene: TRBV11-2; j_gene: TRBJ2-7; CDR3aa: CASSLEGITGVYEQYF
len: 16; v_gene: TRBV5-4; j_gene: TRBJ2-3; CDR3aa: CASSPTPAGTADTQYF
len: 18; v_gene: TRBV5-6; j_gene: TRBJ1-4; CDR3aa: CASSFNTGVPREDEKLFF
len: 16; v_gene: TRBV27; j_gene: TRBJ2-7; CDR3aa: CASSSIRTSGRGEQYF
len: 14; v_gene: TRBV11-2; j_gene: TRBJ2-7; CDR3aa: CASSLVGQGYEQYF
len: 13; v_gene: TRBV12-5; j_gene: TRBJ2-7; CDR3aa: CALTQGSEYEQYF
len: 14; v_gene: TRBV25-1; j_gene: TRBJ1-2; CDR3aa: CASSEPGPNYGYTF
len: 16; v_gene: TRBV11-3; j_gene: TRBJ2-3; CDR3aa: CASSLGAAQDTDTQYF
len: 16; v_gene: TRBV4-3; j_gene: TRBJ1-2; CDR3aa: CASSRDRTEANYGYTF
len: 15; v_gene: TRBV10-3; j_gene: TRBJ2-7; CDR3aa: CAISESRGGSYEQYF
len: 13; v_gene: TRBV18; j_gene: TRBJ1-1; CDR3aa: CASSPLAETEAFF
len: 16; v_gene: TRBV4-2; j_gene: TRBJ2-7; CDR3aa: CASSQTPDLSRGEQYF
len: 13; v_gene: TRBV7-2; j_gene: TRBJ1-5; CDR3aa: CASSPGGGQPQHF
len: 14; v_gene: TRBV5-1; j_gene: TRBJ1-2; CDR3aa: CASSVTIGRNGYTF
len: 12; v_gene: TRBV30; j_gene: TRBJ2-5; CDR3aa: CAWSKGAGTQYF
len: 14; v_gene: TRBV9; j_gene: TRBJ2-3; CDR3aa: CASSPRSRTDTQYF
len: 13; v_gene: TRBV7-2; j_gene: TRBJ1-5; CDR3aa: CASSAGGSQPQHF
len: 17; v_gene: TRBV18; j_gene: TRBJ2-3; CDR3aa: CASSPPGSGRFVDTQYF
len: 17; v_gene: TRBV12-1; j_gene: TRBJ2-7; CDR3aa: CASSYGLAVTKTYEQYF
len: 15; v_gene: TRBV7-2; j_gene: TRBJ2-7; CDR3aa: CASSPPGTSGSIEYF
len: 14; v_gene: TRBV18; j_gene: TRBJ1-1; CDR3aa: CASSPTGVGTEAFF
len: 14; v_gene: TRBV18; j_gene: -; CDR3aa: CASSPPVAPYEQFF
len: 15; v_gene: TRBV7-7; j_gene: TRBJ2-3; CDR3aa: CASSLGTVPTDTQYF
len: 16; v_gene: TRBV9; j_gene: TRBJ1-2; CDR3aa: CASSVSGQGSPYGYTF
len: 11; v_gene: TRBV19; j_gene: TRBJ2-7; CDR3aa: CASRNLGEQYF
len: 12; v_gene: TRBV10-3; j_gene: TRBJ1-1; CDR3aa: CAISESTGGAFF
len: 14; v_gene: TRBV7-9; j_gene: TRBJ2-2; CDR3aa: CASSLGRSTGELFF
len: 15; v_gene: TRBV19; j_gene: TRBJ2-3; CDR3aa: CASSNRDIYTDTQYF
len: 14; v_gene: TRBV2; j_gene: TRBJ1-2; CDR3aa: CASSVRRVDYGYTF
len: 16; v_gene: TRBV5-6; j_gene: TRBJ1-5; CDR3aa: CASSSSARGWGQPQHF
len: 16; v_gene: TRBV25-1; j_gene: TRBJ2-2; CDR3aa: CASSEGGTGETGELFF
len: 14; v_gene: TRBV12-5; j_gene: TRBJ1-1; CDR3aa: CASGPGRTNTEAFF
len: 12; v_gene: TRBV7-9; j_gene: TRBJ2-3; CDR3aa: CASSGGADTQYF
len: 14; v_gene: TRBV2; j_gene: TRBJ2-7; CDR3aa: CASSPTSGRNEQYF
len: 16; v_gene: TRBV28; j_gene: TRBJ1-2; CDR3aa: CASSFRTVGLGRGYTF